These 7 T cell receptor beta chains were all obtained from the same sample, sequenced in a study of blood T cell repertoires in COVID-19. Repertoires were generated with immunoSEQ multiplex PCR, while TCRdb's copy carries only in-frame clones and drops some. The sample has 470,000 or so clones; around 88% are singletons. The specimen was peripheral blood. The receptors were gathered from a woman between 25 and 40 years old with acute or convalescent COVID-19.

The V gene is TRBV28, the J gene TRBJ2-2; a possible D gene is TRBD1 (7 bases). V dropped 3 bases and J dropped 3 bases, with 11 bases sitting between them. Germline CDR1 and CDR2: MDHEN and SYDVKM. This CDR3 has 15 amino acids. The CDR3 here is CASSLEGAYTGELFF. The CDR3 DNA reads TGTGCCAGCAGTTTGGAGGGGGCTTACACCGGGGAGCTGTTTTTT.

This clone was counted once. The rearrangement joins TRBV6-8 to TRBJ2-3; D call uncertain. Looked up from germline, CDR1 is MNHGY and CDR2 is SAAAGT. The CDR3 loop spans 14 amino acids. The ends were cut back, 2 bases at V and 3 bases at J, with 9 bases in the middle. The CDR3 protein is CASSYLTVTDTQYF. The DNA for the CDR3 is TGTGCCAGCAGTTACCTAACAGTGACAGATACGCAGTATTTT.

The chain is built from TRBV19 and TRBJ1-2; the D gene is possibly TRBD1 (5 bases). The CDR3 totals 14 residues. CDR1 is LNHDA, CDR2 SQIVND, per germline (reference sequence). Deletions cut 7 bases from V and 8 bases from J, with 20 bases between. The CDR3 DNA reads as TGTGCCAGTAATTCGATCAGGGAATCTTGGGGCTACACCTTC. Amino acids: CASNSIRESWGYTF.

Of note for this clone: Other DNA sequences in this specimen translate into the identical CDR3. The chain uses TRBV5-1 and TRBJ2-3, with TRBD2 matching 8 bases. CDR1 and CDR2 from the germline V gene are SGHRS and YFSETQ. There are 14 residues in the CDR3. V gave up 0 bases and J gave up 3 bases; unmatched junction bases: 0. CDR3 amino acids: CASSLGGGTDTQYF. The CDR3 DNA reads TGCGCCAGCAGCTTGGGCGGGGGGACAGATACGCAGTATTTT.

The chain employs TRBV2 and TRBJ2-7, with unresolved D. Germline CDR1 SNHLY, CDR2 FYNNEI. The CDR3 length is 12 residues. The V end lost 3 bases, the J end lost 2 bases, and 5 bases lay between the germline ends. The CDR3 sequence: CASSDVPYEQYF. CDR3 nucleotides: TGTGCCAGCAGTGACGTCCCCTACGAGCAGTACTTC. The full variable domain, rest sourced from reference TRBV2 and TRBJ2-7, is EPEVTQTPSHQVTQMGQEVILRCVPISNHLYFYWYRQILGQKVEFLVSFYNNEISEKSEIFDDQFSVERPDGSNFTLKIRSTKLEDSAMYFCASSDVPYEQYFGPGTRLTVT.

The CDR3 nucleotides are TGTGCCAGCAGCGCCTCCGGGACAGGGTCAAACATTCAGTACTTC. It yields the protein CASSASGTGSNIQYF. The rearrangement uses TRBV9 and TRBJ2-4; 9 nucleotides agree with TRBD1. CDR3 size: 15 residues. Germline loops: CDR1 SGDLS, CDR2 YYNGEE. With V trimmed by 3 bases and J by 6 bases, 7 bases remained unmatched.

The chain has TRBV24-1 and TRBJ2-5, with D perhaps TRBD1 (8 bases). This CDR3 comprises 15 residues. Germline CDR1 is KGHDR and CDR2 is SFDVKD. Trimming pared 4 bases from V and 4 bases from J, leaving 15 bases between. CDR3 sequence (DNA): TGTGCCACCAGTGACCCTACAGGGGGGGCAGAGACCCAGTACTTC. It specifies CATSDPTGGAETQYF.